This T cell receptor beta chain was recovered during a study of neoadjuvant nivolumab and ipilimumab in lung cancer. Study-wide points: Only a single major-pathologic-response sample was available for clonality analysis. From pretherapy to surgery, tumor richness and clonality rose with dual therapy.

In its sample, this clone is medium-sized. Its antigen is unknown. Data came from immunoSEQ multiplex PCR; TCRdb stores just in-frame clones and leaves some out. Among approximately 17,000 clones listed, around 82% were seen once. The sequencing here drew on tumor tissue, taken after neoadjuvant nivolumab, alone or with ipilimumab, at or shortly before surgery. The receptor was derived from an adult with non-small cell lung cancer.

CDR3: CASSERRGVYYEQYF. The CDR3, as DNA: TGTGCCAGCAGTGAAAGGAGGGGGGTTTACTACGAGCAGTACTTC. The gene calls are TRBV2 and TRBJ2-7; D tentatively fits TRBD1 or TRBD2 (6 bases each). Trimming pared 2 bases from V and 3 bases from J, leaving 14 bases between. Per the germline V gene, CDR1 is SNHLY and CDR2 is FYNNEI. The CDR3 has 15 amino acids.